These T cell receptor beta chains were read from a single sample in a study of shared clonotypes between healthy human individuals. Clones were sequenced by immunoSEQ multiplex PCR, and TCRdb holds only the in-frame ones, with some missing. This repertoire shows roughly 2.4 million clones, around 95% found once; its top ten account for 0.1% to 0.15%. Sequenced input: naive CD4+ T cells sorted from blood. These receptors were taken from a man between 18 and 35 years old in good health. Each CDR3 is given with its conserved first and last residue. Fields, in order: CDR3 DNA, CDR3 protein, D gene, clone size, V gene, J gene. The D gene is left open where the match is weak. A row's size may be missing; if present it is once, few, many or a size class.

DNA: TGCGCCAGCAGCTTTGTAGAGGAAAGCAATCAGCCCCAGCATTTT
CDR3: CASSFVEESNQPQHF
D: -
size: once
V: TRBV5-1
J: TRBJ1-5

DNA: TGTGCCAGCAGCACAACGGGGCTGTACGAGCAGTACTTC
CDR3: CASSTTGLYEQYF
D: -
size: few
V: TRBV25-1
J: TRBJ2-7

DNA: TGCGCCAGCAGCTTGGAGGGGACAGAATACAATGAGCAGTTCTTC
CDR3: CASSLEGTEYNEQFF
D: TRBD1
size: -
V: TRBV5-1
J: TRBJ2-1

DNA: TGTGCCAGTAATGGGGCAGGTCGGAACACTGAAGCTTTCTTT
CDR3: CASNGAGRNTEAFF
D: -
size: -
V: TRBV19
J: TRBJ1-1

DNA: TGTGCCAGCAGCTTAGGGGGGAAGAACACTGAAGCTTTCTTT
CDR3: CASSLGGKNTEAFF
D: -
size: -
V: TRBV11-3
J: TRBJ1-1

DNA: TGTGCCAGCAGCTCCGGACTAGCTGCCAATGAGCAGTTCTTC
CDR3: CASSSGLAANEQFF
D: TRBD2
size: -
V: TRBV7-3
J: TRBJ2-1

DNA: TGTGCCAGCAGCTTAGCGGGGGTCTTATCCTACGAGCAGTACTTC
CDR3: CASSLAGVLSYEQYF
D: -
size: -
V: TRBV7-2
J: TRBJ2-7

DNA: TGTGCCAGCAAGAGGCGGCAGGGGCCCTATGGCTACACCTTC
CDR3: CASKRRQGPYGYTF
D: -
size: -
V: TRBV2
J: TRBJ1-2

DNA: TGTGCCAGCAGCTTAGATAAGTATGGGGCCAACGTCCTGACTTTC
CDR3: CASSLDKYGANVLTF
D: -
size: -
V: TRBV5-4
J: TRBJ2-6

DNA: TGTGCCAGCAGCGTATCTTCACAGGGACATTCCACTGAAGCTTTCTTT
CDR3: CASSVSSQGHSTEAFF
D: -
size: -
V: TRBV9
J: TRBJ1-1

DNA: TGCGCCAGCAGCTGGAAGGGAGTAGGAGGGGCCAACGTCCTGACTTTC
CDR3: CASSWKGVGGANVLTF
D: -
size: -
V: TRBV5-1
J: TRBJ2-6

DNA: TGCGCCAGCAGCCCGACACATCCTAACACTGAAGCTTTCTTT
CDR3: CASSPTHPNTEAFF
D: -
size: once
V: TRBV5-1
J: TRBJ1-1

DNA: TGTGCCAGCAGCCCCTCGGACAGGGAGGGTAATTCACCCCTCCACTTT
CDR3: CASSPSDREGNSPLHF
D: TRBD1
size: -
V: TRBV11-2
J: TRBJ1-6

DNA: TGCGCCAGTTCCTCGGTGGATAATTCACCCCTCCACTTT
CDR3: CASSSVDNSPLHF
D: -
size: few
V: TRBV10-1
J: TRBJ1-6

DNA: TGTGCCATCAGTGAGTCGAAGGGGATCGATGGCTACACCTTC
CDR3: CAISESKGIDGYTF
D: -
size: -
V: TRBV10-3
J: TRBJ1-2

DNA: TGTGCCAGCAGCCCCGCCCAGGGGGACTATAGCAATCAGCCCCAGCATTTT
CDR3: CASSPAQGDYSNQPQHF
D: TRBD1
size: -
V: TRBV28
J: TRBJ1-5

DNA: TGCAGCGTGGCTACTAGCGTTGCCTACGAGCAGTACTTC
CDR3: CSVATSVAYEQYF
D: TRBD2
size: -
V: TRBV29-1
J: TRBJ2-7

DNA: TGTGCCAGCAGCTGGGGGCTAGCGGGGTCGGGGTACCAAGAGACCCAGTACTTC
CDR3: CASSWGLAGSGYQETQYF
D: TRBD2
size: -
V: TRBV5-6
J: TRBJ2-5

DNA: TGTGCCAGCAGAGTAGCGGGTTACAGCTCCTACGAGCAGTACTTC
CDR3: CASRVAGYSSYEQYF
D: TRBD2
size: -
V: TRBV6-5
J: TRBJ2-7

DNA: TGTGCCAGCAGTGAGGCAGTCACGCAGTACTTC
CDR3: CASSEAVTQYF
D: -
size: few
V: TRBV2
J: TRBJ2-7

DNA: TGTGCCAGCAGTTCCTGGACTAGCGCGAGCACAGATACGCAGTATTTT
CDR3: CASSSWTSASTDTQYF
D: TRBD2
size: -
V: TRBV27
J: TRBJ2-3

DNA: TGCGCCAGCAGCTTGGGGGGGAAGAGCTCCTACGAGCAGTACTTC
CDR3: CASSLGGKSSYEQYF
D: -
size: -
V: TRBV5-1
J: TRBJ2-7

DNA: TGTGCCAGCTCAGAAGCTAGCACAGATACGCAGTATTTT
CDR3: CASSEASTDTQYF
D: -
size: -
V: TRBV6-1
J: TRBJ2-3

DNA: TGTGCCAGCAGCGGTGGGGGGGTGATTGAGCAGTTCTTC
CDR3: CASSGGGVIEQFF
D: TRBD2
size: -
V: TRBV11-2
J: TRBJ2-1

DNA: TGCGCCAGCAGGCTCCAGGACAGTGTATACGAGCAGTACTTC
CDR3: CASRLQDSVYEQYF
D: -
size: -
V: TRBV10-2
J: TRBJ2-7

DNA: TGTGCCAGCAGTCGACTAGCGGGACCCCCGGATACGCAGTATTTT
CDR3: CASSRLAGPPDTQYF
D: TRBD2
size: once
V: TRBV28
J: TRBJ2-3

DNA: TGTGCCAGCGACAGGGCAAATGAGCAGTTCTTC
CDR3: CASDRANEQFF
D: TRBD1
size: -
V: TRBV2
J: TRBJ2-1

DNA: TGTGCCAGCTCAATCCGACTAGCGGGGGGAGAGAACACCGGGGAGCTGTTTTTT
CDR3: CASSIRLAGGENTGELFF
D: TRBD2
size: -
V: TRBV18
J: TRBJ2-2

DNA: TGTGCCAGCAGCCCGACAGCGGGGGGGGCGGGAGAGACCCAGTACTTC
CDR3: CASSPTAGGAGETQYF
D: TRBD2
size: -
V: TRBV4-2
J: TRBJ2-5

DNA: TGCGCCAGCAGCTTAGGACTAGCGGGAGCCCTCTACGAGCAGTACTTC
CDR3: CASSLGLAGALYEQYF
D: TRBD2
size: -
V: TRBV5-1
J: TRBJ2-7

DNA: TGTGCCAGCAGCAGGACAGACAATGAGCAGTTCTTC
CDR3: CASSRTDNEQFF
D: -
size: -
V: TRBV11-1
J: TRBJ2-1

DNA: TGTGCCAGCAGCCGAGGGCTCGCGAACACCGGGGAGCTGTTTTTT
CDR3: CASSRGLANTGELFF
D: -
size: -
V: TRBV14
J: TRBJ2-2

DNA: TGCGCCAGCAGCCAAGCGGGGGCCTACACCTTC
CDR3: CASSQAGAYTF
D: -
size: -
V: TRBV4-1
J: TRBJ1-2

DNA: TGCGCCAGCAGCTTTCAGGGGCCCCCGGTCGATGAGCAGTTCTTC
CDR3: CASSFQGPPVDEQFF
D: -
size: -
V: TRBV5-1
J: TRBJ2-1

DNA: TGTGCCAGCAGGAAAGAGGGGGGCCACGAGCAGTACTTC
CDR3: CASRKEGGHEQYF
D: -
size: -
V: TRBV6-5
J: TRBJ2-7

DNA: TGCGCCAGCAGCTTAGAAGGACTAGCGGGCGGTTCCGAGCAGTACTTC
CDR3: CASSLEGLAGGSEQYF
D: TRBD2
size: -
V: TRBV5-1
J: TRBJ2-7

DNA: TGTGCCAGCAGCTTGGCGCTAGCGGGAATCACCGGGGAGCTGTTTTTT
CDR3: CASSLALAGITGELFF
D: TRBD2
size: -
V: TRBV5-8
J: TRBJ2-2

DNA: TGTGCCAGCAGTTTAGGGGGACTGGGGGCCAACGTCCTGACTTTC
CDR3: CASSLGGLGANVLTF
D: -
size: -
V: TRBV28
J: TRBJ2-6

DNA: TGTGCCAGCAGTAGCGGGGGGAGGAACACCGGGGAGCTGTTTTTT
CDR3: CASSSGGRNTGELFF
D: TRBD2
size: -
V: TRBV28
J: TRBJ2-2

DNA: TGTGCCAGCAGCTTAGCAACAGGGTCGAGTGAAAAACTGTTTTTT
CDR3: CASSLATGSSEKLFF
D: -
size: -
V: TRBV7-9
J: TRBJ1-4

DNA: TGTGCCAGCCGGGGACAGGGGGCTAATTCACCCCTCCACTTT
CDR3: CASRGQGANSPLHF
D: TRBD1
size: -
V: TRBV6-5
J: TRBJ1-6

DNA: TGTGCCTGGGTGGGACAGGGGAATTCACCCCTCCACTTT
CDR3: CAWVGQGNSPLHF
D: TRBD1
size: -
V: TRBV30
J: TRBJ1-6

DNA: TGTGCTAGCAGCAGATGGGGGAGGGACACAGATACGCAGTATTTT
CDR3: CASSRWGRDTDTQYF
D: TRBD2
size: -
V: TRBV7-7
J: TRBJ2-3

DNA: TGTGCCTGGACAGCGTACTTTAACTCACCCCTCCACTTT
CDR3: CAWTAYFNSPLHF
D: -
size: -
V: TRBV30
J: TRBJ1-6

DNA: TGCGCCAGCAGCCCGTCAGGGGCGAAGGAAGAGACCCAGTACTTC
CDR3: CASSPSGAKEETQYF
D: -
size: -
V: TRBV5-1
J: TRBJ2-5

DNA: TGTGCCAGCTCACCCACAGGGGGCGGCGGAAACACCATATATTTT
CDR3: CASSPTGGGGNTIYF
D: TRBD1
size: -
V: TRBV18
J: TRBJ1-3

DNA: TGTGCCTGGAGTGACCGGGACAGGGAAGCTTTCTTT
CDR3: CAWSDRDREAFF
D: TRBD1
size: -
V: TRBV30
J: TRBJ1-1

DNA: TGCAGTGCTTTGGGGGGCTATGGCTACACCTTC
CDR3: CSALGGYGYTF
D: -
size: -
V: TRBV20-1
J: TRBJ1-2

DNA: TGCGCCAGCAACCCCGGGGCGGTACCCGGGGAGCTGTTTTTT
CDR3: CASNPGAVPGELFF
D: -
size: once
V: TRBV5-1
J: TRBJ2-2

DNA: TGTGCGAGTACGAGGACCAGCTCCTATAATTCACCCCTCCACTTT
CDR3: CASTRTSSYNSPLHF
D: -
size: -
V: TRBV6-1
J: TRBJ1-6

DNA: TGTGCCAGCAGTAGGGGGGTTGACAATCAGCCCCAGCATTTT
CDR3: CASSRGVDNQPQHF
D: -
size: -
V: TRBV28
J: TRBJ1-5

DNA: TGCGCCAGCAGCCCCAGGGGGTTTGGCGGGGAGCTGTTTTTT
CDR3: CASSPRGFGGELFF
D: TRBD1
size: -
V: TRBV5-1
J: TRBJ2-2

DNA: TGTGCCAGCTCACCCACTTGGGATGAAAAACTGTTTTTT
CDR3: CASSPTWDEKLFF
D: -
size: -
V: TRBV18
J: TRBJ1-4

DNA: TGTGCCAGCAGTTTATGGGCCAGCAGGGATTACACTGAAGCTTTCTTT
CDR3: CASSLWASRDYTEAFF
D: -
size: -
V: TRBV27
J: TRBJ1-1

DNA: TGTGCCAGCAGCTTACGGGGCCCTCCAACTAGCTCCTACAATGAGCAGTTCTTC
CDR3: CASSLRGPPTSSYNEQFF
D: -
size: -
V: TRBV7-8
J: TRBJ2-1